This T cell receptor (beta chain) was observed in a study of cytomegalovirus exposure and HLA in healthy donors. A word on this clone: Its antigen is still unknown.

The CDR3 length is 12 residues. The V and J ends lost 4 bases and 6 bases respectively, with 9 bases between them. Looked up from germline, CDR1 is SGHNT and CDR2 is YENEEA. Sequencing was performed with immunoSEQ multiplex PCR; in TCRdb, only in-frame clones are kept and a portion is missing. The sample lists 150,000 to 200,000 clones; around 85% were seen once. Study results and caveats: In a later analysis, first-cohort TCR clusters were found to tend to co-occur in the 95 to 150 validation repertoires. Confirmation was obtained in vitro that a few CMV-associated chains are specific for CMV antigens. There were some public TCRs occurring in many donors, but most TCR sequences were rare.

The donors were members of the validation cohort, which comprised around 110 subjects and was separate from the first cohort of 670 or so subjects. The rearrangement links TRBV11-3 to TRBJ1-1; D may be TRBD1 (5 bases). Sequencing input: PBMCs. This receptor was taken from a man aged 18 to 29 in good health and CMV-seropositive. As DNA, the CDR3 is TGTGCCAGCAGCTACGGACAAGCTGAAGCTTTCTTT. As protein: CASSYGQAEAFF.